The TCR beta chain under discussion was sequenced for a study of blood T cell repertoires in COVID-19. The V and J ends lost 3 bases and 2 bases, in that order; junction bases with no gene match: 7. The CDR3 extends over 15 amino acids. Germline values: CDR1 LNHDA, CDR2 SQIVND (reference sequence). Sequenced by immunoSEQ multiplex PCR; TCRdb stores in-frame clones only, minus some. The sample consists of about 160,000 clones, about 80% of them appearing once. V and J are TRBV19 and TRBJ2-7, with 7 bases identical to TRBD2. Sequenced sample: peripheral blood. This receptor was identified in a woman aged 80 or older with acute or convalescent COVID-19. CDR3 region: CASSMGAGEAYEQYF. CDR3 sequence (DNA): TGTGCCAGTAGTATGGGTGCGGGAGAAGCCTACGAGCAGTACTTC.